Listed below are T cell receptor beta chains from one sample, sequenced in a study of blood T cell repertoires in COVID-19. Using immunoSEQ multiplex PCR, the repertoire was profiled, and TCRdb retains in-frame clones only, with some absent. The repertoire holds about 380,000 clones, with 85% as singletons. Sample: peripheral blood. The receptor set was obtained from a woman between 18 and 29 years old with acute or convalescent COVID-19. Both conserved end residues are part of each CDR3. D genes are given only for firm matches. Size is stated for part of the rows, as once, few or many counts, or as a class when the clone is expanded.

CDR3aa: CASSFRFGTVFF
CDR3nt: TGTGCCAGCAGTTTTCGTTTCGGGACAGTGTTCTTC
v_gene: TRBV12-3/TRBV12-4
abundance: -
j_gene: TRBJ2-1
d_gene: TRBD1

CDR3aa: CASSRDRYYGYTF
CDR3nt: TGTGCCAGCAGCCGCGACAGGTACTATGGCTACACCTTC
v_gene: TRBV7-8
abundance: -
j_gene: TRBJ1-2
d_gene: -

CDR3aa: CAWDTSGGANEQFF
CDR3nt: TGTGCCTGGGATACTAGCGGGGGGGCCAATGAGCAGTTCTTC
v_gene: TRBV30
abundance: -
j_gene: TRBJ2-1
d_gene: TRBD2

CDR3aa: CASSPRQGALETQYF
CDR3nt: TGTGCCAGCTCACCACGACAGGGGGCCTTGGAGACCCAGTACTTC
v_gene: TRBV18
abundance: -
j_gene: TRBJ2-5
d_gene: TRBD1

CDR3aa: CASSPGVGATSYEQYF
CDR3nt: TGTGCCAGCAGCCCGGGGGTGGGAGCAACATCCTACGAGCAGTACTTC
v_gene: TRBV5-4
abundance: few
j_gene: TRBJ2-7
d_gene: -

CDR3aa: CASSLNSGAAHYEQYF
CDR3nt: TGTGCCAGCAGCTTAAATTCGGGAGCGGCACACTACGAGCAGTACTTC
v_gene: TRBV11-2
abundance: -
j_gene: TRBJ2-7
d_gene: -

CDR3aa: CASSIPGQGIYEQYF
CDR3nt: TGTGCCAGTAGTATCCCGGGACAGGGGATCTACGAGCAGTACTTC
v_gene: TRBV19
abundance: -
j_gene: TRBJ2-7
d_gene: TRBD1

CDR3aa: CASDPAGQGASAFF
CDR3nt: TGTGCCAGCGACCCCGCGGGACAGGGGGCTTCGGCTTTCTTT
v_gene: TRBV2
abundance: -
j_gene: TRBJ1-1
d_gene: TRBD1

CDR3aa: CASRPSTDTEAFF
CDR3nt: TGTGCCAGCAGACCATCAACGGACACTGAAGCTTTCTTT
v_gene: TRBV6-5
abundance: -
j_gene: TRBJ1-1
d_gene: -

CDR3aa: CALAGQGVDYGYTF
CDR3nt: TGTGCCCTTGCGGGCCAGGGGGTAGACTATGGCTACACCTTC
v_gene: TRBV7-9
abundance: -
j_gene: TRBJ1-2
d_gene: TRBD1

CDR3aa: CASRRSGLNTEAFF
CDR3nt: TGTGCCAGCAGAAGGTCAGGTCTGAACACTGAAGCTTTCTTT
v_gene: TRBV27
abundance: -
j_gene: TRBJ1-1
d_gene: -

CDR3aa: CASITSQGWAEAFF
CDR3nt: TGTGCCAGCATCACTTCACAGGGGTGGGCTGAAGCTTTCTTT
v_gene: TRBV28
abundance: -
j_gene: TRBJ1-1
d_gene: TRBD1

CDR3aa: CASRAPEGALGGYTF
CDR3nt: TGTGCCAGCAGAGCCCCGGAGGGAGCGCTAGGAGGCTACACCTTC
v_gene: TRBV6-5
abundance: -
j_gene: TRBJ1-2
d_gene: -

CDR3aa: CAWNQGQGRTEAFF
CDR3nt: TGTGCCTGGAACCAGGGACAGGGGAGGACTGAAGCTTTCTTT
v_gene: TRBV30
abundance: -
j_gene: TRBJ1-1
d_gene: TRBD1

CDR3aa: CASSPGLHNEQFF
CDR3nt: TGTGCCAGCAGCCCAGGACTTCACAATGAGCAGTTCTTC
v_gene: TRBV9
abundance: -
j_gene: TRBJ2-1
d_gene: -

CDR3aa: CARPCSGNYEQYF
CDR3nt: TGCGCCAGGCCATGCTCGGGGAACTACGAGCAGTACTTC
v_gene: TRBV10-2
abundance: -
j_gene: TRBJ2-7
d_gene: -

CDR3aa: CASSLGLQGGEETQYF
CDR3nt: TGTGCCAGCAGCTTAGGGCTGCAGGGTGGAGAAGAGACCCAGTACTTC
v_gene: TRBV11-2
abundance: once
j_gene: TRBJ2-5
d_gene: -

CDR3aa: CATSRGGLGNTIYF
CDR3nt: TGTGCCACCAGCAGAGGGGGGCTAGGAAACACCATATATTTT
v_gene: TRBV15
abundance: few
j_gene: TRBJ1-3
d_gene: -

CDR3aa: CASSVNQGTDSPLHF
CDR3nt: TGTGCCAGCAGCGTAAACCAGGGGACCGACTCACCCCTCCACTTT
v_gene: TRBV9
abundance: -
j_gene: TRBJ1-6
d_gene: -

CDR3aa: CASSLQGLAGFSYNEQFF
CDR3nt: TGTGCCAGCAGCTTACAGGGGCTAGCGGGGTTCTCCTACAATGAGCAGTTCTTC
v_gene: TRBV7-2
abundance: -
j_gene: TRBJ2-1
d_gene: TRBD2

CDR3aa: CASSPAGYTGELFF
CDR3nt: TGTGCCAGCAGCCCAGCGGGGTACACCGGGGAGCTGTTTTTT
v_gene: TRBV7-3
abundance: -
j_gene: TRBJ2-2
d_gene: TRBD2

CDR3aa: CSASGGRGYTF
CDR3nt: TGCAGTGCTAGTGGGGGGAGGGGCTACACCTTC
v_gene: TRBV20-1
abundance: once
j_gene: TRBJ1-2
d_gene: -

CDR3aa: CASSFGTGGADTQYF
CDR3nt: TGTGCCAGCAGCTTTGGGACAGGGGGCGCAGATACGCAGTATTTT
v_gene: TRBV5-6
abundance: once
j_gene: TRBJ2-3
d_gene: TRBD1

CDR3aa: CASSLRGSGNTIYF
CDR3nt: TGTGCCAGCAGCTTGCGGGGGTCCGGAAACACCATATATTTT
v_gene: TRBV7-2
abundance: -
j_gene: TRBJ1-3
d_gene: -

CDR3aa: CASSEARGWTEAFF
CDR3nt: TGTGCCAGCAGTGAAGCTCGGGGATGGACTGAAGCTTTCTTT
v_gene: TRBV6-1
abundance: -
j_gene: TRBJ1-1
d_gene: -

CDR3aa: CASSGAGTGNTEAFF
CDR3nt: TGTGCCAGCAGCGGAGCCGGGACAGGGAACACTGAAGCTTTCTTT
v_gene: TRBV5-6
abundance: once
j_gene: TRBJ1-1
d_gene: TRBD1

CDR3aa: CASSSEIQGEDGYTF
CDR3nt: TGTGCCAGCAGCTCAGAAATACAGGGGGAAGATGGCTACACCTTC
v_gene: TRBV21-1
abundance: -
j_gene: TRBJ1-2
d_gene: -

CDR3aa: CASREFERGSYEQYF
CDR3nt: TGTGCCAGCAGGGAGTTCGAGCGGGGGTCCTACGAGCAGTACTTC
v_gene: TRBV6-5
abundance: -
j_gene: TRBJ2-7
d_gene: TRBD2

CDR3aa: CASSVGGYTEAFF
CDR3nt: TGTGCCAGCAGCGTCGGCGGATACACTGAAGCTTTCTTT
v_gene: TRBV9
abundance: -
j_gene: TRBJ1-1
d_gene: -

CDR3aa: CASSLQDSEAFF
CDR3nt: TGTGCCAGCAGCCTCCAGGACAGTGAAGCTTTCTTT
v_gene: TRBV3-1/TRBV3-2
abundance: -
j_gene: TRBJ1-1
d_gene: -

CDR3aa: CASSFGYTNEKLFF
CDR3nt: TGCGCCAGCAGCTTCGGGTATACTAATGAAAAACTGTTTTTT
v_gene: TRBV5-1
abundance: -
j_gene: TRBJ1-4
d_gene: -

CDR3aa: CASSQDRGSGNTIYF
CDR3nt: TGTGCCAGCAGCCAGGACAGGGGCTCTGGAAACACCATATATTTT
v_gene: TRBV25-1
abundance: -
j_gene: TRBJ1-3
d_gene: TRBD1

CDR3aa: CASGWGQGPHSSSGNTIYF
CDR3nt: TGTGCTAGTGGCTGGGGACAGGGCCCCCACTCCAGCTCTGGAAACACCATATATTTT
v_gene: TRBV12-5
abundance: -
j_gene: TRBJ1-3
d_gene: TRBD1

CDR3aa: CASRTRTGGTRNEKLFF
CDR3nt: TGTGCCAGTAGGACCCGGACAGGGGGCACGAGGAATGAAAAACTGTTTTTT
v_gene: TRBV19
abundance: -
j_gene: TRBJ1-4
d_gene: TRBD1

CDR3aa: CATSSQGSGANVLTF
CDR3nt: TGTGCCACCAGCAGCCAGGGCTCTGGGGCCAACGTCCTGACTTTC
v_gene: TRBV15
abundance: few
j_gene: TRBJ2-6
d_gene: -

CDR3aa: CASSHLGLADPSGANVLTF
CDR3nt: TGCGCCAGCAGCCACCTCGGACTAGCGGACCCCTCTGGGGCCAACGTCCTGACTTTC
v_gene: TRBV4-1
abundance: -
j_gene: TRBJ2-6
d_gene: TRBD2

CDR3aa: CASSQGRAGGHAGTDTQYF
CDR3nt: TGCGCCAGCAGCCAGGGGAGAGCGGGAGGGCATGCAGGCACAGATACGCAGTATTTT
v_gene: TRBV4-1
abundance: -
j_gene: TRBJ2-3
d_gene: TRBD2

CDR3aa: CASSAGTGPGEQYF
CDR3nt: TGTGCCAGCAGCGCCGGGACTGGTCCGGGTGAGCAGTACTTC
v_gene: TRBV9
abundance: -
j_gene: TRBJ2-7
d_gene: -

CDR3aa: CASSVGRLGTEAFF
CDR3nt: TGTGCCAGCAGCGTAGGGAGGTTGGGAACTGAAGCTTTCTTT
v_gene: TRBV9
abundance: once
j_gene: TRBJ1-1
d_gene: -

CDR3aa: CATSRDGLPTNYGYTF
CDR3nt: TGTGCCACCAGCAGAGACGGACTGCCGACCAACTATGGCTACACCTTC
v_gene: TRBV15
abundance: -
j_gene: TRBJ1-2
d_gene: -

CDR3aa: CASSHWTSGREGYEQYF
CDR3nt: TGCGCCAGCAGCCATTGGACTAGCGGGAGAGAGGGGTACGAGCAGTACTTC
v_gene: TRBV5-1
abundance: -
j_gene: TRBJ2-7
d_gene: TRBD2